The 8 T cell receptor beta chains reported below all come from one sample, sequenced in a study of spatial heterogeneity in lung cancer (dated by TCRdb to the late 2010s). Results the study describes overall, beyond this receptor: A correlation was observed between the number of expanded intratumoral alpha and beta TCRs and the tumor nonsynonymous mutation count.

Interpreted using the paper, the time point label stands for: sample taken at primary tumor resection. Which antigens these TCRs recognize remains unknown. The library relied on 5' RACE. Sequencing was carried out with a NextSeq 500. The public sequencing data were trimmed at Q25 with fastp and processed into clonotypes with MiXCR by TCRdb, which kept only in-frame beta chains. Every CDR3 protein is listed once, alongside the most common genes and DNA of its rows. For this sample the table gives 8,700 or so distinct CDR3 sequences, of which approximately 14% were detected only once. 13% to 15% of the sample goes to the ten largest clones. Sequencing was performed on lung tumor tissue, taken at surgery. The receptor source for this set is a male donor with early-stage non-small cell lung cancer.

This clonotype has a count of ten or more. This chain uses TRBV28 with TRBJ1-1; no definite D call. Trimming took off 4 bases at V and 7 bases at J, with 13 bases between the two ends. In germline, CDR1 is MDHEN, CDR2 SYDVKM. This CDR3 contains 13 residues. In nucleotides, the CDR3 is TGTGCCAGCAGTTCCGACCCCCTCTTTGAAGCTTTCTTT. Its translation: CASSSDPLFEAFF.

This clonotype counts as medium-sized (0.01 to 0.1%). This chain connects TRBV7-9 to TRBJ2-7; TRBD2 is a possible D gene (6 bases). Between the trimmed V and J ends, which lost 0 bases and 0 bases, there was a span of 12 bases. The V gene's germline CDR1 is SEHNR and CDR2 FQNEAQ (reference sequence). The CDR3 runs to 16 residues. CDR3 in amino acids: CASSLAGAGVSYEQYF. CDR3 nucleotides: TGTGCCAGCAGCTTAGCGGGAGCGGGCGTCTCCTACGAGCAGTACTTC.

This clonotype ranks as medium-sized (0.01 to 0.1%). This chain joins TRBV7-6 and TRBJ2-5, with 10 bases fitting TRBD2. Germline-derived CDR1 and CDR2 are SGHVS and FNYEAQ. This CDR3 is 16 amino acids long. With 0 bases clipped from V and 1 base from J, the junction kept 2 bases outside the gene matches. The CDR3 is CASSLASSGSQETQYF. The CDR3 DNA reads TGTGCCAGCAGCTTAGCCTCTAGCGGGAGCCAAGAGACCCAGTACTTC.

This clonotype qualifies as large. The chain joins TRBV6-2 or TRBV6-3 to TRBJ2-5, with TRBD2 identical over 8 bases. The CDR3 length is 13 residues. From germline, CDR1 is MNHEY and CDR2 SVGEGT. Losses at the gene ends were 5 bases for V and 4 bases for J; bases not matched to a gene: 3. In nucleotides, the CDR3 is TGTGCCAGCAGTCCTACTAGCGGAGAGACCCAGTACTTC. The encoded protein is CASSPTSGETQYF.

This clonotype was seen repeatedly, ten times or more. CDR3 nucleotide sequence: TGTGCCAGCAGCGTAGGGACCCTACAAGAGACCCAGTACTTC. It codes for CASSVGTLQETQYF. The V gene is TRBV9, the J gene TRBJ2-5; D gene unclear. CDR3 length equals 14 residues. Germline V gene sequence: CDR1 SGDLS, CDR2 YYNGEE. Trimming shortened V by 0 bases and J by 2 bases, and 8 bases separated the two germline ends.

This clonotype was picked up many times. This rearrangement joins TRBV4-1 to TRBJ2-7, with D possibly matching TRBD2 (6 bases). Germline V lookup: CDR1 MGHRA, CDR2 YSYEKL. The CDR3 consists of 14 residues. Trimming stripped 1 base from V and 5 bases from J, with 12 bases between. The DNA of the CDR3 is TGCGCCAGCAGCCAAGGAGGGAGGTGGGACGAGCAGTACTTC. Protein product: CASSQGGRWDEQYF.

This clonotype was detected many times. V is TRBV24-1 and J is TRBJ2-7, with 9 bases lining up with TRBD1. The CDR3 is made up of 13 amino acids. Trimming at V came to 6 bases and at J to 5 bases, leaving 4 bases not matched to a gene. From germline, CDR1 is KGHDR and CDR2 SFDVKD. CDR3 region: CATSQQGAHEQYF. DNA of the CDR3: TGTGCCACCAGTCAACAGGGGGCCCACGAGCAGTACTTC.

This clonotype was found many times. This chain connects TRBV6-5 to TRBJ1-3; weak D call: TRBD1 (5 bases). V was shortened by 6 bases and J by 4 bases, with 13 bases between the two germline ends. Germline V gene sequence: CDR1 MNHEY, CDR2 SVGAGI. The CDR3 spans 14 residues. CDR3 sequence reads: CASSREPSGNTIYF. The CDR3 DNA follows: TGTGCCAGCAGCAGGGAACCCTCCGGAAACACCATATATTTT.